The present T cell receptor (beta chain) was sequenced within a study of T-cell memory formation after mild COVID-19. The CDR3 is 14 amino acids. Looked up from germline, CDR1 is MGHRA and CDR2 is YSYEKL. Deletions cut 4 bases from V and 3 bases from J, with 10 bases between. This clonotype was detected a few times. Its antigen is not identified. TCR alpha and TCR beta cDNA libraries with sample barcodes and UMIs came from 5'RACE using constant-segment primers. TCRdb re-derived calls from the 5' RACE reads in MiXCR, one entry per CDR3 protein. Of 350,000 to 500,000 distinct CDR3 sequences listed, around 20% are singletons. General study findings and limits: Balance between CD4 and CD8 was seen in clones contracting day 15 to 85, and a CD4+ lean was seen in later expanders. Day 37-peaking second-wave clones had unconfirmed SARS-CoV-2 specificity. Most CD4+ clones that shrank were in CM and EM, while CD8+ ones turned up in EMRA.

This TCR was sampled from an adult woman who had mild COVID-19 (a few samples of this study predate the infection). Cell type and time point are not known. The rearrangement links TRBV4-1 to TRBJ1-5, with D perhaps TRBD1 (5 bases). Sequences were obtained from PBMCs or a T cell subset sorted from them (not recorded which). The CDR3 region is CASSPTGPNQPQHF. The CDR3 DNA reads TGCGCCAGCAGCCCTACAGGTCCCAATCAGCCCCAGCATTTT.